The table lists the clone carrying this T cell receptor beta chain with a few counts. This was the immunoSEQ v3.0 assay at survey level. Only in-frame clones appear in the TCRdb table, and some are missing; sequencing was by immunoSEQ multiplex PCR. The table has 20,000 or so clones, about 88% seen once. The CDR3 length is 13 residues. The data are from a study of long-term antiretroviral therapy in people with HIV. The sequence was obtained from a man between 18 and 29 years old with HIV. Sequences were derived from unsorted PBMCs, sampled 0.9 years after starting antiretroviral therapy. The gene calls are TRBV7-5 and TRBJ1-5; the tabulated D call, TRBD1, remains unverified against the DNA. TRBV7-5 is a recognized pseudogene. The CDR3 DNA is TGTGCCAGAAGCCCCGCAGGTCACGAGCCCCAGCATTTT. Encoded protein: CARSPAGHEPQHF.